This TCR beta chain was observed in a study of OX40 agonist ivuxolimab in advanced cancers. Study summary: It was permissible to have had prior anti-PD-1, anti-PD-L1 or anti-CTLA-4 therapy, and approximately 41% had some. Findings and limits, study-wide: Within 6 weeks, CD4+ and CD8+ blood T cells expanded clonally at 0.1 to 3.0 mg/kg. Clonal expansion was among the lowest in partial responders at 0.1-3.0 mg/kg, especially CD8+.

On this clone itself: Its cognate antigen is unknown.

Clones were read by immunoSEQ multiplex PCR, and TCRdb kept only the in-frame ones, dropping some. This sample carries tens of thousands of clones, roughly 86% of them seen once, and the ten largest clones take about 3.6%. The TCR was taken from an adult with an advanced solid tumor such as melanoma, head and neck, liver or kidney cancer. Source: CD4+ or CD8+ T cells sorted from blood, taken in a trial of the OX40 agonist ivuxolimab.

CDR3 nucleotides: TGTGCCAGCACCGACAGGGTTGATCAGCCCCAGCATTTT. This sequence encodes CASTDRVDQPQHF. The chain recombines TRBV27 with TRBJ1-5; 7 bases line up with TRBD1. CDR3 size: 13 residues. Trimming cost V 7 bases and J 5 bases; bases outside gene matches: 5. Germline loops: CDR1 MNHEY, CDR2 SMNVEV (reference sequence).